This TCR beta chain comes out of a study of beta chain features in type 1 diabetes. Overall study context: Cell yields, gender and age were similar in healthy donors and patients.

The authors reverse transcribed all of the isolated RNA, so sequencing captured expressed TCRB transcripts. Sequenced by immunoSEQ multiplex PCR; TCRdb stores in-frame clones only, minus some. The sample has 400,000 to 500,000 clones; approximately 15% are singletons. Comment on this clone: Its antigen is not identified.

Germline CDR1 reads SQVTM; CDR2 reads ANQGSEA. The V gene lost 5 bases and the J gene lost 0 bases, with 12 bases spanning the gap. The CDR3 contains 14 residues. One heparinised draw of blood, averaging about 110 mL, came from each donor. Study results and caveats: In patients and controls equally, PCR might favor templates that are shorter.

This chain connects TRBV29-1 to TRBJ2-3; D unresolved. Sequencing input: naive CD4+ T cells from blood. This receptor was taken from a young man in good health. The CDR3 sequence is CSVSRGWSTDTQYF. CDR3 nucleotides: TGCAGCGTTTCCCGTGGGTGGAGCACAGATACGCAGTATTTT.